A single sample gave rise to the 28 T cell receptor beta chains below, sequenced in a study of monozygotic twins with inflammatory bowel disease. TCRdb derives one entry per CDR3 protein from the 5' RACE reads, leaving out DNA. This sample's table reports more than 300,000 distinct CDR3 sequences. The material sequenced was blood. These receptor sequences come from a human donor with ulcerative colitis or Crohn's disease, or a healthy co-twin of an affected twin (not recorded which).

The chain couples TRBV6-4 to TRBJ1-5; lacking DNA, the TRBD1 call made by TCRdb goes unchecked. In germline, CDR1 is MRHNA, CDR2 SNTAGT. This CDR3 region has 16 residues. The CDR3 sequence: CASSDTRSRGYQPQHF.

The chain employs TRBV20-1 and TRBJ2-1; TCRdb calls TRBD1, which cannot be checked without DNA. The V gene's germline CDR1 is DFQATT and CDR2 SNEGSKA (reference sequence). This CDR3 comprises 15 residues. CDR3 in amino acids: CSARRTGGFTNEQFF.

The gene calls are TRBV28 and TRBJ2-7; checking the TCRdb D call of TRBD2 is not possible without DNA. This CDR3 contains 17 residues. The germline V gene encodes CDR1 MDHEN and CDR2 SYDVKM. CDR3 protein: CASSSARGAYRPYEQYF.

The chain employs TRBV5-1 and TRBJ1-1; absent DNA, TCRdb's TRBD1 call cannot be checked. Germline CDR1 reads SGHRS; CDR2 reads YFSETQ. This CDR3 is 20 amino acids long. This CDR3 is CASSGGQGQPTSFEGTEAFF.

The rearrangement uses TRBV27 and TRBJ2-3; the D call of TRBD2 rests on TCRdb alone, since no DNA is present to check it. This CDR3 contains 15 residues. Germline values: CDR1 MNHEY, CDR2 SMNVEV (reference sequence). The CDR3 sequence: CASSLGPSSTDTQYF.

The chain joins TRBV29-1 to TRBJ2-5; lacking DNA, the TRBD1 call made by TCRdb goes unchecked. Germline V gives CDR1 SQVTM, CDR2 ANQGSEA. The CDR3 loop spans 12 amino acids. The CDR3 reads CSARTVQETQYF.

CDR3 residues: CASYGTGGRDEQFF. The rearrangement uses TRBV12-3 or TRBV12-4 and TRBJ2-1; TCRdb's D gene call, TRBD1, goes unchecked for lack of DNA. The CDR3 is made up of 14 amino acids.

The CDR3 is CASGSRGTDTQYF. The V gene is TRBV10-2, the J gene TRBJ2-3. The germline CDR1 and CDR2 sequences are WSHSY and SAAADI. This CDR3 is 13 amino acids long.

This rearrangement joins TRBV7-3 to TRBJ2-1; the TCRdb call, TRBD1, lacks DNA for checking. Germline CDR1 SGHTA, CDR2 FQGTGA. CDR3 length: 13 residues. This chain's CDR3 is CASSWGAKNEQFF.

The chain employs TRBV18 and TRBJ2-5; TCRdb proposes TRBD1, but this gene call is untestable without DNA. Germline V gene lookup returns CDR1 KGHSH and CDR2 LQKENI. The CDR3 consists of 16 residues. This CDR3 reads CASSAAQGGLEETQYF.

The gene calls are TRBV7-2 and TRBJ1-5; TCRdb reports TRBD1, a call that lacks DNA to check it against. Looked up from germline, CDR1 is SGHTA and CDR2 is FQGNSA. This CDR3 spans 15 amino acids. The CDR3: CASSQTMGGVQPQHF.

The J gene is TRBJ1-5, the V gene TRBV12-3 or TRBV12-4; the TRBD1 assignment by TCRdb is unverifiable without DNA. The CDR3 sequence is 15 residues long. CDR3 in amino acids: CASSPRQGSNQPQHF.

This chain uses TRBV19 with TRBJ2-7; the TRBD1 assignment by TCRdb is unverifiable without DNA. Germline lookup yields CDR1 LNHDA and CDR2 SQIVND (reference sequence). The CDR3 sequence is 14 residues long. The CDR3 protein is CASREGGHHYEQYF.

This chain links TRBV9 with TRBJ2-1; TCRdb lists TRBD1, though no DNA is available to test this call. CDR1 is SGDLS and CDR2 is YYNGEE in the germline V gene. This CDR3 contains 16 residues. The CDR3 loop is CASSVTPGSRYNEQFF.

The rearrangement uses TRBV6-5 and TRBJ1-2. The CDR3 contains 14 residues. Germline V CDR1 and CDR2: MNHEY, SVGAGI. The CDR3 spells CASSYSGHGYGYTF.

This chain links TRBV27 with TRBJ2-5; with no DNA, the TCRdb D assignment of TRBD2 cannot be verified. Germline V CDR1 and CDR2: MNHEY, SMNVEV (reference sequence). The CDR3 contains 13 residues. Here the CDR3 reads CASRTSGVETQYF.

This chain joins TRBV10-3 and TRBJ1-5; TCRdb returns TRBD1, unconfirmable since there is no DNA. From germline, CDR1 is ENHRY and CDR2 SYGVKD. CDR3 size: 13 residues. This CDR3 is CAITRDRGQPQHF.

The chain links TRBV19 to TRBJ2-1; TCRdb calls TRBD1, which cannot be checked without DNA. CDR3 size: 19 residues. The germline V gene has CDR1 LNHDA and CDR2 SQIVND (reference sequence). The CDR3 is CASSITRDRGPNAYNEQFF.

This chain links TRBV6-2 or TRBV6-3 with TRBJ1-1; TCRdb calls TRBD1, which cannot be checked without DNA. Looked up from germline, CDR1 is MNHEY and CDR2 is SVGEGT. This CDR3 contains 14 residues. The CDR3 spells CASSYDRSNTEAFF.

The chain carries TRBV13 and TRBJ2-3. Germline CDR1 PRHDT, CDR2 FYEKMQ (reference sequence). This CDR3 comprises 12 residues. CDR3 loop: CASSLGSDTRYF.

The chain carries TRBV5-1 and TRBJ2-7; TCRdb's assignment of TRBD1 cannot be checked, as there is no DNA. Germline assignment: CDR1 SGHRS and CDR2 YFSETQ. The CDR3 extends over 14 amino acids. The CDR3 sequence: CASSLQDFAYEQYF.

V and J are TRBV20-1 and TRBJ1-1. Germline assignment: CDR1 DFQATT and CDR2 SNEGSKA (reference sequence). CDR3 length: 13 residues. This CDR3 reads CSAPEGLVTEAFF.

V and J are TRBV7-2 and TRBJ1-5; the TRBD1 assignment by TCRdb is unverifiable without DNA. Germline V gene sequence: CDR1 SGHTA, CDR2 FQGNSA. The CDR3 contains 16 residues. The CDR3: CASSWTGTGGNQPQHF.

The chain uses TRBV28 and TRBJ2-3. The CDR3 loop spans 15 amino acids. Germline-derived CDR1 and CDR2 are MDHEN and SYDVKM. CDR3 residues: CASSSSRLSTDTQYF. Complete variable domain (other parts from reference TRBV28 and TRBJ2-3): DVKVTQSSRYLVKRTGEKVFLECVQDMDHENMFWYRQDPGLGLRLIYFSYDVKMKEKGDIPEGYSVSREKKERFSLILESASTNQTSMYLCASSSSRLSTDTQYFGPGTRLTVL.

This chain connects TRBV20-1 to TRBJ2-7; the TCRdb D gene call, TRBD1, has no DNA to confirm it. The CDR3 length is 15 residues. The germline CDR1 and CDR2 sequences are DFQATT and SNEGSKA (reference sequence). The CDR3 is CSARVGGAATYEQYF.

The rearrangement links TRBV7-2 to TRBJ2-2; with no DNA, the TCRdb D assignment of TRBD2 cannot be verified. The germline V gene has CDR1 SGHTA and CDR2 FQGNSA. The CDR3 consists of 15 residues. Here the CDR3 reads CASSLAGRASGELFF.

This rearrangement joins TRBV27 to TRBJ2-7. The CDR3 extends over 15 amino acids. Germline loops: CDR1 MNHEY, CDR2 SMNVEV (reference sequence). This chain's CDR3 is CASRSRRDNSYEQYF.

This chain connects TRBV5-1 to TRBJ2-7; TCRdb returns TRBD1, unconfirmable since there is no DNA. The CDR3 extends over 16 amino acids. CDR1 is SGHRS, CDR2 YFSETQ, per germline. The CDR3 region is CASTKNRGRSSYEQYF.